This T cell receptor beta chain was documented in a study of blood T cell repertoires in COVID-19. Here immunoSEQ multiplex PCR was the method, and the copy in TCRdb shows in-frame clones only, minus some. The data contain under 25,000 clones, around 83% of them singletons. Germline values: CDR1 SGHKS, CDR2 YYEKEE (reference sequence). The CDR3 length is 13 residues. Trimming cost V 4 bases and J 5 bases; bases outside gene matches: 4. This chain uses TRBV5-5 with TRBJ1-2, with 8 bases matching TRBD1. The clonotype originates from a man between 70 and 80 years old with acute or convalescent COVID-19. The sequenced sample consisted of peripheral blood. In nucleotides, the CDR3 is TGTGCCAGCAGCCCGGACAGGGAGTATGGCTACACCTTC. This sequence encodes CASSPDREYGYTF.